Listed below are T cell receptor beta chains from one sample, sequenced in a study of graft-versus-host responses after intestinal transplantation. Their antigen targets remain unknown. TCRdb's copy holds only in-frame clones and misses some; the assay was immunoSEQ multiplex PCR. The repertoire holds around 88,000 clones, over 80% seen once, with roughly 17% in the top ten. Sequencing was performed on unstimulated CD8+ T cells sorted from spleen or lymph node cells, taken before intestinal transplant. The receptor set was obtained from a human donor who received an intestinal transplant. CDR3s include the opening cysteine and the closing phenylalanine or tryptophan. Each record gives: D gene, V gene, J gene, clone size, CDR3 DNA, CDR3 protein. The D gene is left open where the match is weak. Rows give clone size only sometimes, using once, few, many, or a class for an expanded clone.

>-|TRBV27|TRBJ2-3|-
TGTGCCAGCAGTTTATTGTCCTCTGGCACAGATACGCAGTATTTT
CASSLLSSGTDTQYF
>-|TRBV6-5|TRBJ1-2|-
TGTGCCAGCAGTTACCTTGGGCAGGTTACTAACTATGGCTACACCTTC
CASSYLGQVTNYGYTF
>TRBD2|TRBV13|TRBJ2-3|-
TGTGCCAGCAGCCGGGGACTAGCGGGATCAAGCACAGATACGCAGTATTTT
CASSRGLAGSSTDTQYF
>-|TRBV7-9|TRBJ2-7|-
TGTGCCAGCAGCTTAGGGTTCCAGCCCTACGAGCAGTACTTC
CASSLGFQPYEQYF
>-|TRBV28|TRBJ2-5|-
TGTGCCAGCAGAACCCTTTGGAGGAGCATTGAAGAGACCCAGTACTTC
CASRTLWRSIEETQYF
>-|TRBV9|TRBJ2-1|-
TGTGCCAGCAGCTCAGAGCGGTCCTCCTACAATGAGCAGTTCTTC
CASSSERSSYNEQFF
>-|TRBV6-1|TRBJ1-5|-
TGTGCCACCGTGAGGGGTAGGCGCAATCAGCCCCAGCATTTT
CATVRGRRNQPQHF
>-|TRBV7-2|TRBJ2-7|-
TGTGCCAGCAGCTTAGAGCGCGGAGGGGACGAGCAGTACTTC
CASSLERGGDEQYF
>-|TRBV6-6|TRBJ1-2|-
TGTGCCAGCAGCCAGGGCGAAGGCTATGGCTACACCTTC
CASSQGEGYGYTF
>TRBD1|TRBV5-1|TRBJ2-7|few
TGCGCCAGCAGCTTGGGCCGTTCCGGGACAGGGACCTACGAGCAGTACTTC
CASSLGRSGTGTYEQYF
>-|TRBV5-4|TRBJ1-2|-
TGTGCCAGCAGCTCCCGGGGCTCCTATGGCTACACCTTC
CASSSRGSYGYTF
>-|TRBV6-1|TRBJ2-6|-
TGTGCCAGCAGTGAAAGGGGAAAAAGAGCTGGGGCCAACGTCCTGACTTTC
CASSERGKRAGANVLTF
>-|TRBV27|TRBJ2-5|few
TGTGCCAGCAGTTTATCGTTGGGTGTAGGAGAGACCCAGTACTTC
CASSLSLGVGETQYF
>-|TRBV10-3|TRBJ2-2|-
TGTGCCATCAGTGAATGGGGGGCCATGAACACCGGGGAGCTGTTTTTT
CAISEWGAMNTGELFF
>-|TRBV21-1|TRBJ2-5|-
TGTGCCAGCAGCCCATCGGAGGGGGAAGAGACCCAGTACTTC
CASSPSEGEETQYF
>-|TRBV10-1|TRBJ1-1|few
TGCGCCAGCAGTATAGGACTGAACACTGAAGCTTTCTTT
CASSIGLNTEAFF
>-|TRBV4-1|TRBJ2-5|-
TGCGCCAGCAGCCCACGGGAGGGGGCTGCAGAGACCCAGTACTTC
CASSPREGAAETQYF
>-|TRBV5-1|TRBJ2-7|-
TGCGCCAGCCGGGGACGGACACAAGCCTCCGACGAGCAGTACTTC
CASRGRTQASDEQYF
>TRBD2|TRBV19|TRBJ2-5|once
TGTGCCAGTAGTATAAGCGGGGGAGCTACCCAGTACTTC
CASSISGGATQYF
>-|TRBV6-5|TRBJ2-5|once
TGTGCCAGCAGTTACGGGGGCGGCGAGACCCAGTACTTC
CASSYGGGETQYF
>-|TRBV25-1|TRBJ2-1|-
TGTGCCAGCAGTTCCTTTCGGTGGGATGCAGACGTGAGTGAGCAGTTCTTC
CASSSFRWDADVSEQFF
>-|TRBV15|TRBJ2-7|-
TGTGCCACCAGCAGAGAGGACACCTACGAGCAGTACTTC
CATSREDTYEQYF
>TRBD1|TRBV5-6|TRBJ2-7|-
TGTGCCAGCAGCTTGGACGGGACAGACATTGACTACGAGCAGTACTTC
CASSLDGTDIDYEQYF